These T cell receptor beta chains were read from a single sample in a study of blood T cells in healthy people across ages. Via MiXCR, TCRdb re-called the 5' RACE reads, giving one row per CDR3 protein. The data contain about a million distinct CDR3 sequences, under 40% of them seen just once; the ten biggest clones take up around 13%. Sequencing used blood. The receptor source for this set is a man between 18 and 35 years old in good health. Each CDR3 is given with its conserved first and last residue. The D gene is left open where the match is weak. Not every row has a clone size; where given, it reads once, few, many or a size class.

V gene	D gene	clone size	J gene	CDR3 protein	CDR3 DNA
TRBV4-3	.	.	TRBJ2-3	CASSQDLGMGTDTQYF	TGCGCCAGCAGCCAAGATCTGGGTATGGGCACAGATACGCAGTATTTT
TRBV7-2	TRBD1	.	TRBJ2-4	CASSSGQGPNIQYF	TGTGCCAGCAGCTCAGGACAGGGGCCAAACATTCAGTACTTC
TRBV20-1	.	.	TRBJ2-2	CSARRTLFTGELFF	TGCAGTGCTAGGCGAACCCTATTCACCGGGGAGCTGTTTTTT
TRBV7-8	.	.	TRBJ1-1	CASSLGIYREALGHYTEAFF	TGTGCCAGCAGCCTGGGGATATACAGGGAAGCTCTCGGACACTACACTGAAGCTTTCTTT
TRBV4-1	.	.	TRBJ2-2	CASSQVGGGGELFF	TGCGCCAGCAGCCAAGTGGGGGGAGGCGGGGAGCTGTTTTTT
TRBV4-2	.	.	TRBJ1-3	CASSQDAPDRYSGNTIYF	TGTGCCAGCAGCCAAGATGCGCCAGATCGATACTCTGGAAACACCATATATTTT
TRBV28	.	.	TRBJ1-1	CKGIDGNTEAFF	TGTAAGGGGATTGACGGGAACACTGAAGCTTTCTTT
TRBV7-2	.	.	TRBJ2-2	CASSFSRSGGELFF	TGTGCCAGCAGCTTCTCCCGGAGCGGCGGGGAGCTGTTTTTT
TRBV7-2	TRBD1	.	TRBJ1-1	CASSFQGASTEAFF	TGTGCCAGCAGCTTCCAGGGGGCTTCCACTGAAGCTTTCTTT
TRBV7-8	TRBD1	.	TRBJ2-3	CASSPYGQGARDTQYF	TGTGCCAGCAGCCCGTACGGACAGGGGGCGAGAGATACGCAGTATTTT
TRBV7-2	.	.	TRBJ2-1	CASSLVQGGFSYNEQFF	TGTGCCAGCAGCTTAGTTCAGGGGGGATTCTCCTATAATGAGCAGTTCTTC
TRBV6-5	TRBD1	once	TRBJ1-2	CASKRGTGGYGYTF	TGTGCCAGCAAAAGAGGGACAGGGGGTTATGGCTACACCTTC
TRBV27	TRBD1	many	TRBJ1-2	CASSPTGAYGYTF	TGTGCCAGCAGTCCGACAGGGGCCTATGGCTACACCTTC
TRBV30	.	.	TRBJ1-2	CALSVHTIPYGYTF	TGTGCCTTGAGTGTACATACCATTCCCTATGGCTACACCTTC
TRBV5-6	.	many	TRBJ1-3	CASSFSPSSGSGNTIYF	TGTGCCAGCAGCTTCTCTCCCAGCTCGGGAAGTGGAAACACCATATATTTT
TRBV30	.	few	TRBJ1-1	CAWRDGGEAFF	TGTGCCTGGAGAGACGGGGGTGAAGCTTTCTTT
TRBV27	.	.	TRBJ1-2	CASSPSGGLNYGYTF	TGTGCCAGCAGTCCCTCCGGGGGGCTTAACTATGGCTACACCTTC
TRBV2	TRBD1	.	TRBJ2-3	CASSRLGQGGDTQYF	TGTGCCAGCAGTCGGCTAGGACAGGGGGGAGATACGCAGTATTTT
TRBV2	TRBD1	.	TRBJ2-2	CASRTGTVNTGELFF	TGTGCCAGCAGGACCGGGACAGTGAACACCGGGGAGCTGTTTTTT
TRBV6-2/TRBV6-3	TRBD2	.	TRBJ2-1	CASSYPGLADYNEQFF	TGTGCCAGCAGCTACCCGGGACTAGCGGACTACAATGAGCAGTTCTTC
TRBV20-1	TRBD2	.	TRBJ2-7	CSAGFQTSVSYEQYF	TGCAGTGCTGGATTCCAGACTAGCGTCTCCTACGAGCAGTACTTC
TRBV10-3	TRBD1	.	TRBJ2-6	CAISEYRVKNGQGEPSGANVLTF	TGTGCCATCAGTGAATACAGAGTAAAAAACGGACAGGGAGAACCCTCTGGGGCCAACGTCCTGACTTTC
TRBV20-1	.	.	TRBJ2-1	CSAKNFRDTENNEQFF	TGCAGTGCTAAAAACTTCCGGGACACCGAAAACAATGAGCAGTTCTTC
TRBV5-6	.	.	TRBJ1-2	CASGLGPSNYGYTF	TGTGCCAGCGGCTTAGGACCCTCTAACTATGGCTACACCTTC
TRBV10-3	.	few	TRBJ2-7	CAIRMTGREVEQYF	TGTGCCATCAGGATGACAGGGAGGGAAGTCGAGCAGTACTTC
TRBV20-1	.	few	TRBJ2-7	CSAPFWDGVTYEQYF	TGCAGTGCCCCCTTCTGGGACGGCGTCACCTACGAGCAGTACTTC
TRBV27	.	many	TRBJ1-2	CASSSQGNYGYTF	TGTGCCAGCAGTTCTCAGGGAAACTATGGCTACACCTTC